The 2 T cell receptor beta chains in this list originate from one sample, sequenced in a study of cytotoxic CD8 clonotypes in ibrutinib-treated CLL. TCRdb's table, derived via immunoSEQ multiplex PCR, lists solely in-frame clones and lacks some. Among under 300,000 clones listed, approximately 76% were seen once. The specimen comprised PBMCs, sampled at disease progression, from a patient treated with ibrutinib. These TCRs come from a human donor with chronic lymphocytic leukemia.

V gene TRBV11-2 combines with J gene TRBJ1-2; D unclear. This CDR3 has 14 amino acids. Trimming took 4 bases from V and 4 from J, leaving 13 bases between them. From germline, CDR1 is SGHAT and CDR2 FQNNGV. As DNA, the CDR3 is TGTGCCAGCAGCTCAAGCGGACGGGGCTATGGCTACACCTTC. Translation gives CASSSSGRGYGYTF.

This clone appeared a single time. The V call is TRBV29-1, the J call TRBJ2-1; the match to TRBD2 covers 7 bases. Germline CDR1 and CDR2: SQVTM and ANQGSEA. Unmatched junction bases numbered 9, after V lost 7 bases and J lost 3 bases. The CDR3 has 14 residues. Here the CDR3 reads CSARGGGVYNEQFF. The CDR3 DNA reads TGCAGCGCCCGTGGCGGGGGAGTCTACAATGAGCAGTTCTTC.